The text below deals with one T cell receptor (beta chain). Its specificity is not known. The template switching step added UMIs that contained a 6-nucleotide sample barcode. TCRdb re-called the 5' RACE reads and gives one entry per CDR3 protein, without DNA. There are a few hundred thousand distinct CDR3 sequences in the sample, with roughly 2.5% held by the top ten. The source of the sample is a study of monozygotic twins with inflammatory bowel disease. Regarding the study as a whole: Heterogeneous immunosuppressive treatment regimens may have introduced variability into patient repertoires.

CDR3 length: 13 residues. Germline assignment: CDR1 GTSNPN and CDR2 SVGIG (reference sequence). What was sequenced was blood. The chain employs TRBV30 and TRBJ1-1. The sequence came from a human donor with ulcerative colitis or Crohn's disease, or a healthy co-twin of an affected twin (not recorded which). CDR3 amino acids: CAWSVRVGTEAFF.